A single sample is the source of the 17 T cell receptor beta chains below, sequenced in a study of T cells in localized non-small cell lung cancer. Repertoires were generated with immunoSEQ multiplex PCR, while TCRdb's copy carries only in-frame clones and drops some. The sample comprises some 64,000 clones, roughly 90% of which are singletons, and under 2.5% rests with the top ten. The sequenced sample was peripheral blood, obtained before any cancer treatment. Receptors originate from a woman aged 40 to 75 with stage I lung adenocarcinoma.

V is TRBV9 and J is TRBJ2-7; the D gene is possibly TRBD2 (6 bases). This CDR3 contains 14 residues. Trimming stripped 4 bases from V and 1 base from J, with 12 bases between. Germline CDR1 is SGDLS and CDR2 is YYNGEE. The DNA for the CDR3 is TGTGCCAGCAGCTTGGAGGGGACTTCCTACGAGCAGTACTTC. It encodes CASSLEGTSYEQYF.

This chain connects TRBV4-3 to TRBJ2-1; D is perhaps TRBD1 (6 bases). The CDR3 length is 14 residues. V was pared by 3 bases and J by 9 bases, with 15 bases between. Germline-derived CDR1 and CDR2 are LGHNA and YSLEER. Here the CDR3 reads CASSQTDSNGEQFF. The DNA of the CDR3 is TGCGCCAGCAGCCAGACGGACAGCAACGGTGAGCAGTTCTTC.

This rearrangement joins TRBV10-3 to TRBJ1-3, with D perhaps TRBD1 (5 bases). This CDR3 region has 14 residues. The V and J ends lost 6 bases and 0 bases respectively, with 9 bases between them. CDR1 ENHRY and CDR2 SYGVKD come from the germline V gene. CDR3 sequence: CAIRDTDSGNTIYF. In DNA, the CDR3 is TGTGCCATCAGGGACACCGACTCTGGAAACACCATATATTTT.

V usage is TRBV5-1 and J usage is TRBJ1-2, with 8 positions matching TRBD1. V dropped 4 bases and J dropped 5; count of bases not matched to a gene: 10. The CDR3 has 15 residues. Germline V gene data show CDR1 as SGHRS and CDR2 as YFSETQ. The CDR3 DNA is TGCGCCAGCAGCCACGGGACAGGCGGCGCATATGGCTACACCTTC. Its translation: CASSHGTGGAYGYTF.

This chain connects TRBV18 to TRBJ1-1, with D unresolved. Trimming shortened V by 6 bases and J by 0 bases, and 20 bases separated the two germline ends. Germline assignment: CDR1 KGHSH and CDR2 LQKENI. This CDR3 comprises 17 residues. CDR3: CASSATPTDPMNTEAFF. The CDR3 DNA follows: TGTGCCAGCTCGGCCACCCCTACAGACCCGATGAACACTGAAGCTTTCTTT.

The CDR3 here is CASSLGSWLATNEQFF. The CDR3 DNA reads TGTGCCAGCAGCTTAGGCAGTTGGCTAGCGACCAATGAGCAGTTCTTC. The chain is built from TRBV11-2 and TRBJ2-1, with D tentatively TRBD2 (6 bases). Germline V lookup: CDR1 SGHAT, CDR2 FQNNGV. The ends were cut back, 1 base at V and 6 bases at J, with 16 bases in the middle. The CDR3 contains 16 residues.

This chain links TRBV5-6 with TRBJ1-1, with 7 nucleotides matching TRBD1. Trimming took 3 bases from V and 2 from J; bases not matched to a gene: 7. Germline-derived CDR1 and CDR2 are SGHDT and YYEEEE. This CDR3 comprises 15 residues. CDR3 region: CASSWETGFNTEAFF. CDR3 nucleotides: TGTGCCAGCAGCTGGGAGACAGGGTTTAACACTGAAGCTTTCTTT. Full variable domain (rest looked up from reference TRBV5-6 and TRBJ1-1): DAGVTQSPTHLIKTRGQQVTLRCSPKSGHDTVSWYQQALGQGPQFIFQYYEEEERQRGNFPDRFSGHQFPNYSSELNVNALLLGDSALYLCASSWETGFNTEAFFGQGTRLTVV.

The chain couples TRBV5-1 to TRBJ1-1; D might be TRBD1 (6 bases). The CDR3 extends over 14 amino acids. Germline V gives CDR1 SGHRS, CDR2 YFSETQ. The germline V and J ends were trimmed by 2 bases and 4 bases, with 12 bases remaining between them. CDR3 sequence reads: CASSFRGGSTEAFF. The DNA for the CDR3 is TGCGCCAGCAGCTTCAGGGGTGGTAGCACTGAAGCTTTCTTT.

The chain combines TRBV5-1 with TRBJ2-1, with 8 bases fitting TRBD1. Germline V gene data show CDR1 as SGHRS and CDR2 as YFSETQ. This CDR3 is 18 amino acids long. The V gene end was trimmed by 1 base and the J gene end by 0 bases; junction bases not matched to a gene: 9. The CDR3 sequence is CASSLWAQGALSYNEQFF. CDR3 DNA: TGCGCCAGCAGCTTGTGGGCGCAGGGGGCCCTCTCCTACAATGAGCAGTTCTTC.

This chain uses TRBV9 with TRBJ2-3; D possibly uses TRBD1 or TRBD2 (7 bases each). The CDR3 extends over 18 amino acids. Germline CDR1 is SGDLS and CDR2 is YYNGEE. Trimming left V 0 bases short and J 3 bases short, with 20 bases between. The chain's CDR3 is CASSVAYGGGGATDTQYF. DNA for the CDR3: TGTGCCAGCAGCGTAGCGTATGGGGGAGGGGGCGCAACAGATACGCAGTATTTT.

The chain carries TRBV5-8 and TRBJ2-5; 11 bases are a match to TRBD1. The junction had 6 bases not matched to a gene; V was cut back by 4 bases and J by 4 bases. The germline gives CDR1 SGHTS, CDR2 YDEGEE. This CDR3 is 15 amino acids long. CDR3 sequence (DNA): TGTGCCAGCAGCCTGGGGACAGGGGGGGGAGAGACCCAGTACTTC. This codes for CASSLGTGGGETQYF.

The chain has TRBV29-1 and TRBJ1-2, with 7 positions matching TRBD1. Per the germline V gene, CDR1 is SQVTM and CDR2 is ANQGSEA. V shed 2 bases, J shed 8 bases, and the junction held 17 bases outside the gene matches. The CDR3 runs to 16 residues. This chain's CDR3 is CSVELEGATGKQGYTF. CDR3 nucleotides: TGCAGCGTTGAATTGGAGGGGGCGACAGGGAAGCAGGGCTACACCTTC. The full variable domain, in which reference TRBV29-1 and TRBJ1-2 provide the parts outside the CDR3, is SAVISQKPSRDICQRGTSLTIQCQVDSQVTMMFWYRQQPGQSLTLIATANQGSEATYESGFVIDKFPISRPNLTFSTLTVSNMSPEDSSIYLCSVELEGATGKQGYTFGSGTRLTVV.

This clone was seen just once. This rearrangement joins TRBV30 to TRBJ2-5; D call uncertain. The CDR3 length is 11 residues. V was shortened by 0 bases and J by 5 bases, with 4 bases between the two germline ends. CDR1 GTSNPN and CDR2 SVGIG come from the germline V gene (reference sequence). The CDR3: CAWSVPETQYF. CDR3 DNA sequence: TGTGCCTGGAGTGTACCGGAGACCCAGTACTTC.

The chain has TRBV5-1 and TRBJ2-2, with a tentative D call TRBD2 (5 bases). Looked up from germline, CDR1 is SGHRS and CDR2 is YFSETQ. V gave up 1 base and J gave up 3 bases, with 13 bases separating them. The CDR3 is 16 amino acids. The CDR3 nucleotides are TGCGCCAGCAGCTTGACCCCCGAGAGGGACACCGGGGAGCTGTTTTTT. Translated: CASSLTPERDTGELFF.

This clone occurred once. The gene calls are TRBV19 and TRBJ1-3; D is possibly TRBD1 (5 bases). The CDR3 is made up of 14 amino acids. Germline V CDR1 and CDR2: LNHDA, SQIVND (reference sequence). V was cut by 9 bases and J by 0 bases, with 12 bases left in between. Written as DNA, the CDR3 is TGTGCCAGCACTACAGGACGCTCTGGAAACACCATATATTTT. As protein: CASTTGRSGNTIYF.

V gene TRBV4-1 combines with J gene TRBJ1-1; TRBD1 matches at 7 bases. CDR1 is MGHRA and CDR2 is YSYEKL in the germline V gene. The CDR3 spans 15 residues. The junction had 2 bases not matched to a gene; V was cut back by 0 bases and J by 1 base. CDR3 residues: CASSQETGTNTEAFF. The CDR3, as DNA: TGCGCCAGCAGCCAAGAGACAGGGACGAACACTGAAGCTTTCTTT.

The chain combines TRBV19 with TRBJ1-1; D remains ambiguous. Trimming cost V 2 bases and J 5 bases, with 18 bases left between them. Germline assignment: CDR1 LNHDA and CDR2 SQIVND (reference sequence). The CDR3 is made up of 16 amino acids. CDR3 amino acids: CASSILGLAVGTEAFF. The CDR3 bases are TGTGCCAGTAGTATATTGGGGTTGGCGGTCGGAACTGAAGCTTTCTTT. The full variable domain, with the rest looked up from reference TRBV19 and TRBJ1-1, is DGGITQSPKYLFRKEGQNVTLSCEQNLNHDAMYWYRQDPGQGLRLIYYSQIVNDFQKGDIAEGYSVSREKKESFPLTVTSAQKNPTAFYLCASSILGLAVGTEAFFGQGTRLTVV.